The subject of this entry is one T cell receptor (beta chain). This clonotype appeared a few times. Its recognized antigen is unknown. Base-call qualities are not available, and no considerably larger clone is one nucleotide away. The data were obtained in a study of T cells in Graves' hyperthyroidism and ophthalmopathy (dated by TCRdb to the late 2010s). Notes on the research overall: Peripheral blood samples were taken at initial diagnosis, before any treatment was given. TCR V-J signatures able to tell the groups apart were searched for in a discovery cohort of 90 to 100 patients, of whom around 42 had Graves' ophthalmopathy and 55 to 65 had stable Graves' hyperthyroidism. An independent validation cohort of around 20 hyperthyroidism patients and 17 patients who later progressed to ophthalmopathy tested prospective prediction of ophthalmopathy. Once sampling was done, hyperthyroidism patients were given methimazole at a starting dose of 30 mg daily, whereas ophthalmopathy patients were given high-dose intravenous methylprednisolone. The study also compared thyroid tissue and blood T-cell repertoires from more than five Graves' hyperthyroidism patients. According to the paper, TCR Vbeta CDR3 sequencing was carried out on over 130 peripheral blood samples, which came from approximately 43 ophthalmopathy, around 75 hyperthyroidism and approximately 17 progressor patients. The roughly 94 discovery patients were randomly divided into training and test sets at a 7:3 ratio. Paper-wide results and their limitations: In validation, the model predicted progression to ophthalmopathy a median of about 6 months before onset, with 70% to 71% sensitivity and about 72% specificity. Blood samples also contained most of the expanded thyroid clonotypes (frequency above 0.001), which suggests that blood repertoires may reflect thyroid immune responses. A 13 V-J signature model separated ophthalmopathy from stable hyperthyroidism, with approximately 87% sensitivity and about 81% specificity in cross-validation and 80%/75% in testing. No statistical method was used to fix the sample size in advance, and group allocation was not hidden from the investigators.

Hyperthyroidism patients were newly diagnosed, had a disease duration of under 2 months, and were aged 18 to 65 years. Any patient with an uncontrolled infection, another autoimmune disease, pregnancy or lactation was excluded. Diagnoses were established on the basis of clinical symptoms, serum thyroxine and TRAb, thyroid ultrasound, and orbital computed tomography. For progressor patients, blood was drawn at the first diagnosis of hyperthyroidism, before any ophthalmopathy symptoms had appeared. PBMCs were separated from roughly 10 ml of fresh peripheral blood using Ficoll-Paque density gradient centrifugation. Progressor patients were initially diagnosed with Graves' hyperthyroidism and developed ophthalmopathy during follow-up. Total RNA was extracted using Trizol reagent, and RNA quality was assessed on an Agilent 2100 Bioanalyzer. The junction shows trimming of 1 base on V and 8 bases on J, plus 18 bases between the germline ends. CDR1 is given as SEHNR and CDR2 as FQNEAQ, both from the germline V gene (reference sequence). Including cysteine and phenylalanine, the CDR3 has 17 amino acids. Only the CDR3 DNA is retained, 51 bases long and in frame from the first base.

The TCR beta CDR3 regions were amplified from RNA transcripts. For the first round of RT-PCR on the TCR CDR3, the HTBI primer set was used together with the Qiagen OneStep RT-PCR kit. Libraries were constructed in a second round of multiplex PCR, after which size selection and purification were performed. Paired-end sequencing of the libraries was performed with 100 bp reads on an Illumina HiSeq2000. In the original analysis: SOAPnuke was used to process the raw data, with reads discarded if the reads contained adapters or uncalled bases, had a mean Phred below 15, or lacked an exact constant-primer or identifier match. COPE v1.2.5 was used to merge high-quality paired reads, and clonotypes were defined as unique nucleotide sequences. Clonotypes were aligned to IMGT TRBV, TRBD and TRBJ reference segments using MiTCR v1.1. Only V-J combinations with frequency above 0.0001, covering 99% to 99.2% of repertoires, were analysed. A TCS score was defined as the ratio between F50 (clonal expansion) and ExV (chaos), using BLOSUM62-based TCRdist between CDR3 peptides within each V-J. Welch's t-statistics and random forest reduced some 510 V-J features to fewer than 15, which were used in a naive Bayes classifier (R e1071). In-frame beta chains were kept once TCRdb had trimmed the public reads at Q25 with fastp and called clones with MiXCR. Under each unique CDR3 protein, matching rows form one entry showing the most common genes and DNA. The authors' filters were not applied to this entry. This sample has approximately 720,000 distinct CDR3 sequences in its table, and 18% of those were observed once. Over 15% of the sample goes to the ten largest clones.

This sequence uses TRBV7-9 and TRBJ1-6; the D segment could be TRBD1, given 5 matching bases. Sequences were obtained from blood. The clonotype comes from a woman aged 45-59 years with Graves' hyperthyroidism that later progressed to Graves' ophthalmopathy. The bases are TGTGCCAGCAGCTTAGGGGGAGGGGAAAACGTATATTCACCCCTCCACTTT. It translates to CASSLGGGENVYSPLHF.